This TCR beta chain originates from a study of cytotoxic CD8 clonotypes in ibrutinib-treated CLL. Across the whole study: Responses: approximately 25 partial, 2 complete; after median roughly 63 months, about 14 stayed remitted, about twelve progressed.

Only a few counts were recorded for this clone. Its antigen is undetermined. Method: immunoSEQ multiplex PCR; TCRdb's copy keeps in-frame clones and lacks some. The sample records nearly 300,000 clones, roughly 76% being singletons. Study-wide findings and caveats: Sampling schedules were unmatched across sustained-remission and progressing patients.

The TCR beta libraries used 1.5 to 2 micrograms of genomic DNA that came from cryopreserved PBMCs. The clonotype comes from a human donor with chronic lymphocytic leukemia. This specimen consisted of PBMCs, obtained at disease progression, from a patient treated with ibrutinib.

DNA of the CDR3: TGTGCCAGCTCACCCCGGGCACACTCCTACGAGCAGTACTTC. Protein: CASSPRAHSYEQYF. V gene TRBV18 combines with J gene TRBJ2-7; unclear D gene. V was clipped by 3 bases and J by 0 bases, with 9 bases between them. The germline gives CDR1 KGHSH, CDR2 LQKENI. CDR3 length equals 14 residues. The complete variable domain, with remaining parts taken from reference TRBV18 and TRBJ2-7, reads NAGVMQNPRHLVRRRGQEARLRCSPMKGHSHVYWYRQLPEEGLKFMVYLQKENIIDESGMPKERFSAEFPKEGPSILRIQQVVRGDSAAYFCASSPRAHSYEQYFGPGTRLTVT.